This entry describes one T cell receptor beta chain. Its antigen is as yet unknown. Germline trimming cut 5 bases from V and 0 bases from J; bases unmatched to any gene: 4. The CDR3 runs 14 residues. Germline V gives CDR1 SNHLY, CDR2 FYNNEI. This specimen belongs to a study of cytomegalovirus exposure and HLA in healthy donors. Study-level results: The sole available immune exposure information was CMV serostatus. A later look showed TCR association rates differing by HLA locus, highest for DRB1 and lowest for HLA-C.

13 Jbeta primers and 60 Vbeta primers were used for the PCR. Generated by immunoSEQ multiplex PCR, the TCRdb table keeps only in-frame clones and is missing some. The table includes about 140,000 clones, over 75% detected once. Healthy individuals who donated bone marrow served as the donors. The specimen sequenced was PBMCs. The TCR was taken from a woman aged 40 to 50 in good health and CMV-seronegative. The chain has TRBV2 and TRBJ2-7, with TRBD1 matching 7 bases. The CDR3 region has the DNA TGTGCCAGCAGTTCACAGGGGTCCTCCTACGAGCAGTACTTC. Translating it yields CASSSQGSSYEQYF.